This TCR beta chain is from a study of technical replicates of blood from a few donors. Germline assignment: CDR1 LGHNA and CDR2 YNFKEQ. The CDR3 has 16 residues. Trimming pared 4 bases from V and 2 bases from J, leaving 14 bases between. TCRdb keeps only in-frame clones here, not all; method: immunoSEQ multiplex PCR. The sample includes about 71,000 clones, approximately 97% of them seen just once. The chain joins TRBV4-2 to TRBJ2-2, with unresolved D. The material sequenced was T cells isolated from PBMCs. The receptor comes from a human donor in good health. The CDR3 DNA follows: TGTGCCAGCAGCCCAGAGCACTACCCAAACACCGGGGAGCTGTTTTTT. Translated, it gives CASSPEHYPNTGELFF.